This TCR beta chain was identified during a study of blood T cell repertoires in COVID-19. At the level of the study: From the United States, Italy and Spain came samples of acute and convalescent COVID-19. The analysed material was cDNA or gDNA that came from T cells, B-cell-depleted T cells, or PBMCs.

Original methodology: It was from reference gene primer amplification that nucleated cell counts were estimated. Generated by immunoSEQ multiplex PCR, the TCRdb table keeps only in-frame clones and is missing some. The V and J calls and clone size come from that table; D and trimming were worked out from the DNA. The sample includes more than 85,000 clones, roughly 80% seen only once; the top ten take 18%. The sample was peripheral blood. The sequence came from a woman aged 60-70 years with acute or convalescent COVID-19.

CDR3 DNA: TGTGCCAGCAGCGTAGGGGACGGGGGGTTTCAAGAGACCCAGTACTTC. Encoded protein: CASSVGDGGFQETQYF. This rearrangement joins TRBV9 to TRBJ2-5, with 7 nucleotides matching TRBD2. Germline V gene sequence: CDR1 SGDLS, CDR2 YYNGEE. The CDR3 is made up of 16 amino acids. J gave up 2 bases and V 0 bases, and 7 bases lay outside the gene matches.